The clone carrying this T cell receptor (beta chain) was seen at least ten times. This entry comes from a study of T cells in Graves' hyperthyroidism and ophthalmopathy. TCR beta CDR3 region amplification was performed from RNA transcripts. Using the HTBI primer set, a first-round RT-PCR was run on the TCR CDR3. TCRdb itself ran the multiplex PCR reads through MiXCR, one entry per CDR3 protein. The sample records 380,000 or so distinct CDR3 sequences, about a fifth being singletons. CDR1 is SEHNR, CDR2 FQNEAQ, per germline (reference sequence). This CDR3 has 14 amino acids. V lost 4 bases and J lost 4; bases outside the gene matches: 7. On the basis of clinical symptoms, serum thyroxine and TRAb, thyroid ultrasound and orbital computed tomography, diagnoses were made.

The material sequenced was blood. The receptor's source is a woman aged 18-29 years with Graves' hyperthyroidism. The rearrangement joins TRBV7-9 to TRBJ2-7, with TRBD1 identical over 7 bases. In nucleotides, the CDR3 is TGTGCCAGCAGCTCCAGGGGGAGAGGATACGAGCAGTACTTC. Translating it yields CASSSRGRGYEQYF.